A selection of T cell receptor beta chains follows, all from one sample in a study of cytomegalovirus exposure and HLA in healthy donors. Sequenced by immunoSEQ multiplex PCR; TCRdb stores in-frame clones only, minus some. This sample has 200,000 to 250,000 clones, with over 65% found just once. The sample comprised PBMCs. These receptors came from a woman aged 60-70 years in good health and CMV-seropositive. Each CDR3 is given with its conserved first and last residue. Fields, in order: CDR3 protein, CDR3 DNA, D gene, V gene, J gene, clone size. The D gene is left open where the match is weak. Clone size is given for some rows only: seen once, a few or many times, or a class if the clone is expanded.

CDR3 protein: CASSTRPGGYGYTF
CDR3 DNA: TGTGCCAGTAGTACTCGTCCAGGGGGCTATGGCTACACCTTC
D gene: TRBD1
V gene: TRBV19
J gene: TRBJ1-2
clone size: .

CDR3 protein: CASSIVGGGNQPQHF
CDR3 DNA: TGTGCCAGTAGTATAGTGGGAGGGGGCAATCAGCCCCAGCATTTT
D gene: .
V gene: TRBV19
J gene: TRBJ1-5
clone size: .

CDR3 protein: CASSLSGGARNEQFF
CDR3 DNA: TGTGCCAGCAGTCTTAGCGGGGGGGCGAGGAATGAGCAGTTCTTC
D gene: TRBD2
V gene: TRBV6-5
J gene: TRBJ2-1
clone size: .

CDR3 protein: CASSGQTNTGELFF
CDR3 DNA: TGCGCCAGCAGCGGGCAGACGAACACCGGGGAGCTGTTTTTT
D gene: .
V gene: TRBV5-1
J gene: TRBJ2-2
clone size: .

CDR3 protein: CASSITSGNEQYF
CDR3 DNA: TGTGCCAGTAGTATTACCAGCGGGAACGAGCAGTACTTC
D gene: TRBD2
V gene: TRBV19
J gene: TRBJ2-7
clone size: .

CDR3 protein: CASSSIYGYTF
CDR3 DNA: TGTGCCAGCAGCAGTATTTATGGCTACACCTTC
D gene: .
V gene: TRBV6-1
J gene: TRBJ1-2
clone size: .

CDR3 protein: CSVEDSGHHVAFF
CDR3 DNA: TGCAGCGTTGAGGACAGTGGCCATCATGTAGCTTTCTTT
D gene: .
V gene: TRBV29-1
J gene: TRBJ1-1
clone size: .

CDR3 protein: CASSFTGVNTEAFF
CDR3 DNA: TGTGCCAGCAGTTTTACAGGGGTGAACACTGAAGCTTTCTTT
D gene: TRBD1
V gene: TRBV28
J gene: TRBJ1-1
clone size: .

CDR3 protein: CASSLYRAGTEAFF
CDR3 DNA: TGTGCCAGCAGCTTATACAGGGCTGGGACTGAAGCTTTCTTT
D gene: .
V gene: TRBV7-3
J gene: TRBJ1-1
clone size: few

CDR3 protein: CASSQPPQAEAFF
CDR3 DNA: TGTGCCAGCAGTCAGCCCCCCCAGGCTGAAGCTTTCTTT
D gene: .
V gene: TRBV27
J gene: TRBJ1-1
clone size: .

CDR3 protein: CASSNPEQGWAGELFF
CDR3 DNA: TGTGCCAGTAGTAACCCGGAACAGGGGTGGGCCGGGGAGCTGTTTTTT
D gene: TRBD1
V gene: TRBV19
J gene: TRBJ2-2
clone size: .

CDR3 protein: CASRWDRDEQFF
CDR3 DNA: TGTGCCAGCAGGTGGGACAGGGATGAGCAGTTCTTC
D gene: TRBD1
V gene: TRBV6-1
J gene: TRBJ2-1
clone size: .

CDR3 protein: CASSSTGSVFYEQYF
CDR3 DNA: TGTGCCAGCAGCTCCACAGGGTCAGTTTTCTACGAGCAGTACTTC
D gene: .
V gene: TRBV28
J gene: TRBJ2-7
clone size: .

CDR3 protein: CASSEGTGAGYTF
CDR3 DNA: TGTGCCAGCTCGGAGGGGACAGGGGCTGGCTACACCTTC
D gene: TRBD1
V gene: TRBV18
J gene: TRBJ1-2
clone size: .

CDR3 protein: CASSPHRDRDNYGYTF
CDR3 DNA: TGCGCCAGCAGCCCACACCGGGACAGGGACAACTATGGCTACACCTTC
D gene: TRBD1
V gene: TRBV4-3
J gene: TRBJ1-2
clone size: .

CDR3 protein: CASSGQGGGYTF
CDR3 DNA: TGTGCCAGCAGTGGACAGGGCGGTGGCTACACCTTC
D gene: TRBD1
V gene: TRBV6-4
J gene: TRBJ1-2
clone size: .

CDR3 protein: CASSPLRGTKNIQYF
CDR3 DNA: TGTGCCAGCAGCCCACTGAGGGGGACGAAAAACATTCAGTACTTC
D gene: .
V gene: TRBV9
J gene: TRBJ2-4
clone size: .